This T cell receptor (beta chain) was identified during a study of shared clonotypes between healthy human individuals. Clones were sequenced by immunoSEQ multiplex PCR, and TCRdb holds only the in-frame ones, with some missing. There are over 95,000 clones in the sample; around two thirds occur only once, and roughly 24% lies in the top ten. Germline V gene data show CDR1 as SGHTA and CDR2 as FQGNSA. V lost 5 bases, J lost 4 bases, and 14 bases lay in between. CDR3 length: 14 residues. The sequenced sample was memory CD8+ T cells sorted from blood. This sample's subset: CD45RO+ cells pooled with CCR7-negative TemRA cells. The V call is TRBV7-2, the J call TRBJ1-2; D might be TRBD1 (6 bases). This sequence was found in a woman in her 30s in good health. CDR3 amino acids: CASSTTSGAYGYTF. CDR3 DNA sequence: TGTGCCAGCAGCACTACGTCAGGGGCCTATGGCTACACCTTC.